This is a list of T cell receptor beta chains from one sample in a study of T cell responses to AZD1222 COVID-19 vaccine. Profiling relied on immunoSEQ multiplex PCR, and the TCRdb table lists in-frame clones only, not all of them. Of about 110,000 clones in the sample, 92% were seen once. Sequences were derived from peripheral blood, sampled on day 0 of AZD1222 vaccination. The receptors were sampled from an adult in good health. Each CDR3 is given with its conserved first and last residue. The order of the fields is J gene, clone size, D gene, V gene, CDR3 DNA, CDR3 protein. The D gene is left open where the match is weak. Clone sizes are given selectively: once, few, many, or a class where the clone is expanded.

>TRBJ1-5|-|TRBD1|TRBV6-2/TRBV6-3
TGTGCCAGCAGTACCCGACAGGGTTTTGCTCAGCCCCAGCATTTT
CASSTRQGFAQPQHF
>TRBJ2-7|-|TRBD1|TRBV7-3
TGTGCCAGCAGCTTATCACAGGGGTGGGAGCAGTACTTC
CASSLSQGWEQYF
>TRBJ1-5|-|TRBD1|TRBV7-2
TGTGCCAGCAGCGACATACAGGGGCTCGGCAATCAGCCCCAGCATTTT
CASSDIQGLGNQPQHF
>TRBJ1-2|-|TRBD1|TRBV5-6
TGTGCCAGCAGCTTAGGGGGGACAGTCCATTACACCTTC
CASSLGGTVHYTF
>TRBJ1-1|-|-|TRBV24-1
TGTGCCACCAGTGATTCGGGGGGCGGGATGAACACTGAAGCTTTCTTT
CATSDSGGGMNTEAFF
>TRBJ2-5|-|TRBD1|TRBV5-1
TGCGCCAGCAGCTTTGGGGACAGGGAAGAGACCCAGTACTTC
CASSFGDREETQYF
>TRBJ1-5|once|-|TRBV24-1
TGTGCCACCAGTGAAGGGGTTAGCAATCAGCCCCAGCATTTT
CATSEGVSNQPQHF
>TRBJ2-3|-|TRBD2|TRBV9
TGTGCCAGCAGCCCCCAGGGACTAGCGGGAGCAAATACGCAGTATTTT
CASSPQGLAGANTQYF
>TRBJ1-2|-|TRBD1|TRBV19
TGTGCCAGTAGCCACGACAGGGCCTATGGCTACACCTTC
CASSHDRAYGYTF
>TRBJ2-2|-|-|TRBV7-9
TGTGCCAGCAGCCCAGGGAGGCCGAACACCGGGGAGCTGTTTTTT
CASSPGRPNTGELFF
>TRBJ2-1|-|TRBD2|TRBV6-5
TGTGCCAGCAGTTACTCACTAGCGGGGGGCCAAAGTGAGCAGTTCTTC
CASSYSLAGGQSEQFF
>TRBJ1-1|-|TRBD1|TRBV5-1
TGCGCCAGCAGGACAGGGAGTTGGTACACTGAAGCTTTCTTT
CASRTGSWYTEAFF
>TRBJ1-3|-|-|TRBV7-6
TGTGCCAGCAGCTTAGGAGGAGAAGGAAACACCATATATTTT
CASSLGGEGNTIYF
>TRBJ2-4|-|TRBD2|TRBV4-1
TGCGCCAGCAGCCATCCTGAAGGGGCGGGAGGGCCGGACAAAAACATTCAGTACTTC
CASSHPEGAGGPDKNIQYF
>TRBJ2-7|-|-|TRBV12-5
TGTGCTAGTGCCCCCGAGGACAGTGTCTACGAGCAGTACTTC
CASAPEDSVYEQYF
>TRBJ2-5|-|TRBD2|TRBV18
TGTGCCAGCTCACCAAAGGTCCCAGGGATTAAACCGGGACTAGGGCAGGTGACCCAGTACTTC
CASSPKVPGIKPGLGQVTQYF
>TRBJ1-4|-|TRBD1|TRBV25-1
TGTGCCAGCAGTAGACAGGGCGGGAAACTGTTTTTT
CASSRQGGKLFF
>TRBJ1-1|-|TRBD1|TRBV27
TGTGCCAGCAGTCCAGGACAGGGGCCGGGGAACACTGAAGCTTTCTTT
CASSPGQGPGNTEAFF
>TRBJ2-3|-|-|TRBV9
TGTGCCAGCAGCGTAGGTCTGGGTCCCCCCGCAGATACGCAGTATTTT
CASSVGLGPPADTQYF
>TRBJ2-5|-|-|TRBV5-4
TGTGCCAGCAGCTTGCCCGGACAGCCAGAGACCCAGTACTTC
CASSLPGQPETQYF
>TRBJ2-1|-|TRBD2|TRBV24-1
TGTGCCACCAGTGACTACCAGCGGGGGCCCAACAATGAGCAGTTCTTC
CATSDYQRGPNNEQFF
>TRBJ2-3|-|TRBD2|TRBV7-3
TGTGCCAGCAGCTTAAGGACTAGCGGGAGCACAGATACGCAGTATTTT
CASSLRTSGSTDTQYF
>TRBJ1-2|-|-|TRBV2
TGTGCCAGCAGTGAATTTAGGGGACCTACGGAGGGCTACACCTTC
CASSEFRGPTEGYTF
>TRBJ1-1|-|-|TRBV4-3
TGCGCCAGCAGCCAAGAGGTAAGAGTAGTCACTGAAGCTTTCTTT
CASSQEVRVVTEAFF
>TRBJ1-1|-|-|TRBV7-2
TGTGCCAGCAGCTTAAAGGGGCAGGGCACTGAAGCTTTCTTT
CASSLKGQGTEAFF
>TRBJ2-5|once|TRBD2|TRBV28
TGTGCCAGCAGTTCAGTCCTCCTTAGCGGGAAGGGGGAGACCCAGTACTTC
CASSSVLLSGKGETQYF
>TRBJ1-6|once|TRBD1|TRBV11-1
TGTGCCAGCAGCTTAAACAGGGGGAATTCACCCCTCCACTTT
CASSLNRGNSPLHF
>TRBJ2-2|-|-|TRBV11-3
TGTGCCAGCAGCTTACGACAGCCGAACACCGGGGAGCTGTTTTTT
CASSLRQPNTGELFF
>TRBJ2-7|-|-|TRBV27
TGTGCCAGCATTAAGGGGGGGAGCTCCTACGAGCAGTACTTC
CASIKGGSSYEQYF
>TRBJ2-1|-|TRBD2|TRBV2
TGTGCCAGCAGCGGGACTAGCGGGAGGTCCCCCCACAATGAGCAGTTCTTC
CASSGTSGRSPHNEQFF
>TRBJ1-2|-|TRBD1|TRBV18
TGTGCCAGCTCACCACCGTCGGGACAGGGGGAGAACTATGGCTACACCTTC
CASSPPSGQGENYGYTF
>TRBJ2-2|-|-|TRBV9
TGTGCCAGCAGCGCCGCCTGGCTAGATATGAACACCGGGGAGCTGTTTTTT
CASSAAWLDMNTGELFF
>TRBJ2-3|-|-|TRBV27
TGTGCCAGCAGTTTCGACAGGCTCAGCACAGATACGCAGTATTTT
CASSFDRLSTDTQYF
>TRBJ1-2|-|TRBD1|TRBV2
TGTGCCAGCAGTCAGGGGGGGGACTATGGCTACACCTTC
CASSQGGDYGYTF
>TRBJ1-4|-|-|TRBV2
TGTGCCAGCAAGGAGGGGGCAACTAATGAAAAACTGTTTTTT
CASKEGATNEKLFF
>TRBJ2-2|-|-|TRBV6-6
TGTGCCAGCAGTTACTCGATTACCGGGGAGCTGTTTTTT
CASSYSITGELFF
>TRBJ2-3|once|-|TRBV11-3
TGTGCCAGCAGCTTAGATCATGACCGGTTCACAGATACGCAGTATTTT
CASSLDHDRFTDTQYF
>TRBJ1-4|-|-|TRBV30
TGTGCCTGGAGCGCGGGGGGCGAAAAACTGTTTTTT
CAWSAGGEKLFF